This TCR beta chain was sequenced in a study of technical replicates of blood from several donors (dated by TCRdb to the late 2010s). Receptor amplification or capture employed the immunoSEQ multiplex PCR assay. TCRdb re-hosts the immuneACCESS table, in-frame sequences only. Its copies lack some clones; in the studies checked, an unresolved V gene accounts for under half of them, and the cause for the rest is not known. The sample data list some 90,000 clones, and 85% to 95% of these were observed just once. The ten top clones hold 0.34% of the sample. Trimming costs V 5 bases and J 3 bases, and their ends lie 17 bases apart. CDR1 and CDR2 are drawn from the germline V gene: SGHTA, FQGNSA. The CDR3 contains 15 residues, cysteine and phenylalanine counted. Only the CDR3 DNA stays, 45 bases, in frame from base 1. As concerns this clone: It lacks a known antigen. Base-call qualities are not available, and no considerably larger clone is one nucleotide away.

The sequence was collected from a human donor in good health. The V and J segments used are TRBV7-2 and TRBJ2-7; a tentative D call is TRBD2 (5 bases match). The sample was T cells isolated from PBMCs. Here is the DNA: TGTGCCAGCAGCCCCCCCCGTCGGGGATACTACGAGCAGTACTTC. The resulting protein is CASSPPRRGYYEQYF. Supplemented by the reference TRBV7-2 and TRBJ2-7 proteins around the CDR3, the complete variable domain is GAGVSQSPSNKVTEKGKDVELRCDPISGHTALYWYRQSLGQGLEFLIYFQGNSAPDKSGLPSDRFSAERTGGSVSTLTIQRTQQEDSAVYLCASSPPRRGYYEQYFGPGTRLTVT.